The 17 T cell receptor beta chains presented below share a single source sample, sequenced in a study of regulatory T cells in long-lasting Graves disease. Time point meaning: newly diagnosed GD, antithyroid drugs for less than 3 months. RNA extracted from PBMCs served as the sequencing template. Researchers made TCR beta libraries by using iRepertoire HTBI primers and running Arm-PCR on CDR3 regions. TCRdb re-called the multiplex PCR reads with MiXCR, one entry per CDR3 protein. This table holds fewer than 550,000 distinct CDR3 sequences, less than 20% found once. These same data were also listed under a study on T cells in Graves' hyperthyroidism and ophthalmopathy.

This specimen consisted of peripheral blood mononuclear cells (PBMCs), obtained at new diagnosis, from a patient treated with antithyroid drugs. These receptors all come from a woman aged 18-29 years with Graves disease.

The rearrangement uses TRBV6-2 or TRBV6-3 and TRBJ1-2; 7 bases match TRBD1. Looked up from germline, CDR1 is MNHEY and CDR2 is SVGEGT. The CDR3 extends over 15 amino acids. J gave up 13 bases and V 0 bases, and 14 bases lay outside the gene matches. CDR3 in amino acids: CASSYSITGEGAFTF. Written as DNA, the CDR3 is TGTGCCAGCAGTTACTCGATTACCGGAGAGGGGGCATTCACCTTC.

The rearrangement joins TRBV25-1 to TRBJ2-1, with a tentative D call TRBD2 (5 bases). The CDR3 length is 17 residues. Looked up from germline, CDR1 is MGHDK and CDR2 is SYGVNS. The V end lost 4 bases, the J end lost 2 bases, and 18 bases lay between the germline ends. CDR3 DNA sequence: TGTGCCAGCAGTGGGCCCGATCGGGCGGGCCCCTACAATGAGCAGTTCTTC. Its protein product is CASSGPDRAGPYNEQFF.

J is TRBJ2-7 and V is TRBV9, with a tentative D call TRBD2 (7 bases). Germline V CDR1 and CDR2: SGDLS, YYNGEE. V was shortened by 0 bases and J by 7 bases, with 11 bases between the two germline ends. This CDR3 has 13 amino acids. The CDR3 is CASSVGGGREQYF. The CDR3 DNA sequence: TGTGCCAGCAGCGTAGGGGGGGGCCGGGAGCAGTACTTC.

This clonotype was seen repeatedly, ten times or more. The chain uses TRBV24-1 and TRBJ2-1, with D unclear. This CDR3 is built from 15 residues. Germline lookup yields CDR1 KGHDR and CDR2 SFDVKD. Trimming cost V 3 bases and J 0 bases, with 8 bases left between them. The CDR3 bases are TGTGCCACCAGTGATGTCGCCAACTCCTACAATGAGCAGTTCTTC. This encodes CATSDVANSYNEQFF.

This clonotype came up a few times. The V call is TRBV20-1, the J call TRBJ1-1; D not certain. This CDR3 comprises 12 residues. Deletions cut 3 bases from V and 7 bases from J, with 12 bases between. Germline V CDR1 and CDR2: DFQATT, SNEGSKA (reference sequence). DNA for the CDR3: TGCAGTGCTAGTTATCGCGGGCTTGAAGCTTTCTTT. Protein sequence: CSASYRGLEAFF.

This clonotype was picked up many times. The gene calls are TRBV6-2 or TRBV6-3 and TRBJ2-1; 7 bases map to TRBD1. From germline, CDR1 is MNHEY and CDR2 SVGEGT. Losses at the gene ends were 1 base for V and 8 bases for J; bases not matched to a gene: 17. CDR3 length: 18 residues. Here the CDR3 DNA reads TGTGCCAGCAGTTACTTTGGTGAGGGGGCGTCCGTTGGGGATGAGCAGTTCTTC. Translating gives CASSYFGEGASVGDEQFF.

This clonotype was counted at least ten times. This rearrangement joins TRBV11-1 to TRBJ2-7; D unresolved. V was trimmed by 5 bases and J by 0 bases, leaving 11 bases between them. CDR3 length equals 14 residues. Germline CDR1 is SGHAT and CDR2 is FQDESV (reference sequence). In nucleotides, the CDR3 is TGTGCCAGCAGCGGGGAACGACCCTCCTACGAGCAGTACTTC. Protein: CASSGERPSYEQYF.

There are many counts of this clonotype. The chain has TRBV2 and TRBJ2-7; TRBD1 aligns across 7 bases. The J segment lost 2 bases and the V segment lost 4 bases, leaving 8 bases of the junction unmatched. The germline V gene encodes CDR1 SNHLY and CDR2 FYNNEI. This CDR3 has 15 amino acids. CDR3 nucleotide sequence: TGTGCCAGCAGTGGGAACAGGGGTCCAGCCTACGAGCAGTACTTC. Its protein is CASSGNRGPAYEQYF.

This clonotype occurred a few times. This chain links TRBV20-1 with TRBJ2-7, with TRBD2 identical over 9 bases. The V and J ends lost 6 bases and 12 bases, in that order; junction bases with no gene match: 15. Germline CDR1 and CDR2: DFQATT and SNEGSKA (reference sequence). The CDR3 spans 13 residues. Written as DNA, the CDR3 is TGCAGTGCAAGTCCGACTAGCGGAAACCCCCGGTACTTC. Translated, it gives CSASPTSGNPRYF.

The V gene is TRBV11-1, the J gene TRBJ2-1, with a tentative D call TRBD1 (5 bases). With 2 bases removed from V and 8 bases from J, the gap between germline ends came to 16 bases. Looked up from germline, CDR1 is SGHAT and CDR2 is FQDESV (reference sequence). This CDR3 is built from 15 residues. The CDR3 DNA reads TGTGCCAGCAGCTTAAACGTTGGTTTAGGGGATGAGCAGTTCTTC. Its translation is CASSLNVGLGDEQFF.

This clonotype was seen repeatedly, ten times or more. The chain has TRBV27 and TRBJ2-3, with 8 bases matching TRBD2. The CDR3 length is 15 residues. Germline V gene data show CDR1 as MNHEY and CDR2 as SMNVEV (reference sequence). Germline trimming cut 1 base from V and 3 bases from J; bases unmatched to any gene: 3. CDR3 in amino acids: CASSLLREETDTQYF. Written as DNA, the CDR3 is TGTGCCAGCAGTTTATTGCGGGAGGAAACAGATACGCAGTATTTT.

This clonotype showed up many times. CDR3 loop: CASSQRDRGYIDEQFF. The DNA of the CDR3 is TGTGCCAGCAGCCAACGGGACAGGGGTTATATCGATGAGCAGTTCTTC. The chain is built from TRBV28 and TRBJ2-1; 10 bases line up with TRBD1. V lost 6 bases, J lost 8 bases, and 13 bases stayed unmatched. Germline loops: CDR1 MDHEN, CDR2 SYDVKM. This CDR3 is built from 16 residues.

The chain has TRBV3-1 and TRBJ1-2; D is possibly TRBD1 (5 bases). Germline V gene lookup returns CDR1 LGHDT and CDR2 YNNKEL (reference sequence). This CDR3 comprises 16 residues. Trimming cost V 0 bases and J 8 bases, with 19 bases left between them. The CDR3 loop reads CASSQELTGSAYGYTF. The CDR3 bases are TGTGCCAGCAGCCAAGAGCTTACAGGCAGCGCCTACGGCTACACCTTC.

The rearrangement links TRBV6-9 to TRBJ2-5; no definite D call. V was shortened by 4 bases and J by 2 bases, with 8 bases between the two germline ends. CDR1 and CDR2 from the germline V gene are MNHGY and SVAAGI. There are 13 residues in the CDR3. The DNA of the CDR3 is TGTGCCAGCAGTTCCTGGGATCAAGAGACCCAGTACTTC. Its translation: CASSSWDQETQYF.

This clonotype was detected many times. The rearrangement joins TRBV28 to TRBJ2-7; TRBD1 matches 10 bases. Germline CDR1 is MDHEN and CDR2 is SYDVKM. This CDR3 spans 15 amino acids. The V segment lost 5 bases and the J segment 3 bases; nucleotides outside the gene matches: 7. The CDR3 protein is CASSLPGQGIYEQYF. The CDR3 nucleotides read TGTGCCAGCAGTCTCCCGGGACAGGGGATCTACGAGCAGTACTTC.

With respect to this clonotype: A much more abundant neighbour one base away suggests this may be a read error. This chain joins TRBV7-9 and TRBJ2-7; weak D call: TRBD1 (5 bases). Looked up from germline, CDR1 is SEHNR and CDR2 is FQNEAQ (reference sequence). The CDR3 extends over 15 amino acids. V dropped 5 bases and J dropped 1 base, with 15 bases sitting between them. CDR3 coding DNA: TGTGCCAGCAGCCGATCTTACAGGACGTCCTACGAGCAGTACTTC. This gives the protein CASSRSYRTSYEQYF.

This clonotype was recorded many times. V gene TRBV7-2 combines with J gene TRBJ2-3; D perhaps matches TRBD2 (6 bases). The V and J ends lost 5 bases and 6 bases respectively, with 18 bases between them. The CDR3 is 15 amino acids. CDR1 is SGHTA, CDR2 FQGNSA, per germline. Here the CDR3 DNA reads TGTGCCAGCAGCCTTCTCGGGTCGGGAGCCGATACGCAGTATTTT. Its protein is CASSLLGSGADTQYF. Together with reference TRBV7-2 and TRBJ2-3, the CDR3 gives the full variable domain: GAGVSQSPSNKVTEKGKDVELRCDPISGHTALYWYRQSLGQGLEFLIYFQGNSAPDKSGLPSDRFSAERTGGSVSTLTIQRTQQEDSAVYLCASSLLGSGADTQYFGPGTRLTVL.